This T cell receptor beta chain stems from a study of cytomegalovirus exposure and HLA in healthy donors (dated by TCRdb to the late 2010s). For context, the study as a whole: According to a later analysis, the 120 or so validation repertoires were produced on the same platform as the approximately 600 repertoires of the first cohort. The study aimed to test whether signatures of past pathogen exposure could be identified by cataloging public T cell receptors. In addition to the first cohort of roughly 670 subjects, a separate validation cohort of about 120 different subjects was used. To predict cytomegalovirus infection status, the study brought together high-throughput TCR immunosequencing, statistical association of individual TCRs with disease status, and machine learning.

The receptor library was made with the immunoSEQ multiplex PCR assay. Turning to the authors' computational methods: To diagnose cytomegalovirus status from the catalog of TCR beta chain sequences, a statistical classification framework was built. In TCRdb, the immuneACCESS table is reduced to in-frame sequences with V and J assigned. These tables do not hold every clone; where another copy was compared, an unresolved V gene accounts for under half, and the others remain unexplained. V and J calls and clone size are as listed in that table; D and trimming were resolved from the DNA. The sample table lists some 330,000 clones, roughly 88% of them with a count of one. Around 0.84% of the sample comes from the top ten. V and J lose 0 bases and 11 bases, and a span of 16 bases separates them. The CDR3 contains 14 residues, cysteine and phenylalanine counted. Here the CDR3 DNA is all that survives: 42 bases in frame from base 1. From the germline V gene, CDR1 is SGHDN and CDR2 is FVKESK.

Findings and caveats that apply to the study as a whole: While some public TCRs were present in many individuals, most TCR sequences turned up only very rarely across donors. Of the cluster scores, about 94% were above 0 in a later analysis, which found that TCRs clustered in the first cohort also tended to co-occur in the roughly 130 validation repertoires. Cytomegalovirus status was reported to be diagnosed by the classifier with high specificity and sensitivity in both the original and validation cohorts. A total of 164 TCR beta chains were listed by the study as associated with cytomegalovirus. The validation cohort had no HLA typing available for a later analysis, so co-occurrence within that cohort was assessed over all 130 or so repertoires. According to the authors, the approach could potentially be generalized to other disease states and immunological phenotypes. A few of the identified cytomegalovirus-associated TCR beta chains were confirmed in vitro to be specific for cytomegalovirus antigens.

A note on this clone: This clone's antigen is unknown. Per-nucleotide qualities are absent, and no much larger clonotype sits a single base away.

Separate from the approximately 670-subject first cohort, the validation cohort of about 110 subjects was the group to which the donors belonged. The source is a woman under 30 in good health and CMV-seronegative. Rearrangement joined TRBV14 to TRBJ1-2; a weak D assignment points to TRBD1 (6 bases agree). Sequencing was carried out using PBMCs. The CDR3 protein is CASSQDLDRPGYTF. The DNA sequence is TGTGCCAGCAGCCAAGATCTAGACAGGCCAGGGTACACCTTC. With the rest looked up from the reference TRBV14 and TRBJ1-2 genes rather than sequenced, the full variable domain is EAGVTQFPSHSVIEKGQTVTLRCDPISGHDNLYWYRRVMGKEIKFLLHFVKESKQDESGMPNNRFLAERTGGTYSTLKVQPAELEDSGVYFCASSQDLDRPGYTFGSGTRLTVV.